These 23 T cell receptor beta chains originate from one sample sequenced in a study of response to subunit inactivated influenza vaccine (dated by TCRdb to 2017 to 2018). Library method: RT-PCR. TCRdb records Illumina HiSeq 2500 as the sequencer. The raw public reads went through TCRdb reprocessing: fastp at Q25, MiXCR clone calling, in-frame beta chains kept. For every CDR3 protein sequence, its rows merge into one entry that carries the most common genes and DNA. Recorded for this sample are around 480,000 distinct CDR3 sequences; approximately 15% of them occurred a single time. The ten largest make up less than 4% of the sample. The sample here was CD4+ T cells sorted from PBMCs, taken around 25 months after vaccination. The source is a man aged 50 to 69 who received an inactivated influenza vaccine. Donor details come from another sample of the same person, matched by shared clones.

The rearrangement uses TRBV20-1 and TRBJ2-5, with 9 bases fitting TRBD2. This CDR3 has 14 amino acids. CDR1 is DFQATT and CDR2 is SNEGSKA in the germline V gene (reference sequence). Unmatched junction bases numbered 4, after V lost 1 base and J lost 4 bases. The CDR3 loop is CSARGVSGRETQYF. The DNA for the CDR3 is TGCAGTGCTAGAGGGGTTAGCGGGAGAGAGACCCAGTACTTC.

In its sample, this clonotype was seen many times. This sequence joins TRBV12-3 or TRBV12-4 and TRBJ2-5; 12 nucleotides agree with TRBD2. V was clipped by 5 bases and J by 4 bases; unmatched bases: 2. This CDR3 is built from 14 residues. Here the CDR3 DNA reads TGTGCCAGCAGTCCGACTAGCGGGAGAGAGACCCAGTACTTC. Encoded protein: CASSPTSGRETQYF.

The chain combines TRBV7-9 with TRBJ2-3; D unclear. The CDR3 contains 14 residues. V lost 9 bases, J lost 0 bases, and 13 bases lay in between. CDR1 is SEHNR, CDR2 FQNEAQ, per germline (reference sequence). CDR3: CARSPLSSTDTQYF. The DNA for the CDR3 is TGTGCCAGAAGCCCCCTATCTAGCACAGATACGCAGTATTTT.

This clonotype was seen a handful of times. CDR3 in amino acids: CASSQALETQYF. CDR3 in DNA: TGTGCCAGCAGCCAAGCTCTGGAGACCCAGTACTTC. The rearrangement joins TRBV4-2 to TRBJ2-5; no firm D call. The CDR3 totals 12 residues. The ends were cut back, 1 base at V and 5 bases at J, with 5 bases in the middle. From germline, CDR1 is LGHNA and CDR2 YNFKEQ.

This clonotype came up a few times. This chain uses TRBV6-2 or TRBV6-3 with TRBJ1-2; 7 nucleotides agree with TRBD1. The V gene end was trimmed by 2 bases and the J gene end by 4 bases; junction bases not matched to a gene: 16. This CDR3 has 18 residues. The germline V gene has CDR1 MNHEY and CDR2 SVGEGT. DNA of the CDR3: TGTGCCAGCAGTTACCGACAGGGAGAAAGGGCGTCTGGCTATGGCTACACCTTC. The encoded protein is CASSYRQGERASGYGYTF.

This clonotype was observed a few times. The rearrangement uses TRBV7-9 and TRBJ2-4; the D is unclear. Germline CDR1 SEHNR, CDR2 FQNEAQ (reference sequence). The CDR3 totals 16 residues. V lost 0 bases and J 2 bases, leaving 11 bases between the germline ends. CDR3 amino acids: CASSLAGQRSKNIQYF. CDR3 nucleotide sequence: TGTGCCAGCAGCTTAGCCGGCCAGCGCTCCAAAAACATTCAGTACTTC.

This chain uses TRBV7-6 with TRBJ1-4, with D maybe TRBD1 (6 bases). The V end lost 5 bases, the J end lost 0 bases, and 7 bases lay between the germline ends. CDR3 length: 14 amino acids. Germline V gene data show CDR1 as SGHVS and CDR2 as FNYEAQ. The chain's CDR3 is CASSHRATNEKLFF. CDR3 in DNA: TGTGCCAGCAGCCACAGGGCAACTAATGAAAAACTGTTTTTT.

This chain links TRBV10-1 with TRBJ2-1; perhaps TRBD1 as D (5 bases). V was shortened by 3 bases and J by 8 bases, with 11 bases between the two germline ends. The germline V gene has CDR1 WNHNN and CDR2 SYGVQD (reference sequence). The CDR3 consists of 13 residues. Written as DNA, the CDR3 is TGCGCCAGCAGTGACAGGGAAAGGGATGAGCAGTTCTTC. It specifies CASSDRERDEQFF.

In this sample, this clonotype turned up a few times. V is TRBV6-5 and J is TRBJ2-1; 8 nucleotides align to TRBD1. V gave up 0 bases and J gave up 8 bases; unmatched junction bases: 6. The CDR3 is 15 residues long. Looked up from germline, CDR1 is MNHEY and CDR2 is SVGAGI. For the CDR3, the DNA is TGTGCCAGCAGTTACTCTTGGAGGACAGGGCATGAGCAGTTCTTC. Its protein product is CASSYSWRTGHEQFF.

This clonotype was detected only a few times. The rearrangement uses TRBV5-1 and TRBJ2-7, with 7 bases fitting TRBD1. The CDR3 is 14 amino acids. With 1 base clipped from V and 3 bases from J, the junction kept 4 bases outside the gene matches. Germline V lookup: CDR1 SGHRS, CDR2 YFSETQ. CDR3 sequence reads: CASSLSGTVYEQYF. CDR3 DNA: TGCGCCAGCAGCTTGTCCGGGACAGTCTACGAGCAGTACTTC.

This clonotype was counted only a few times. The rearrangement uses TRBV12-3 or TRBV12-4 and TRBJ2-2; TRBD1 matches at 9 bases. The CDR3 has 14 residues. The V gene end was trimmed by 5 bases and the J gene end by 15 bases; junction bases not matched to a gene: 13. The CDR3 bases are TGTGCCAGCAGTCCCCCTCGGACAGGGGCCGGGGTGTTTTTT. It is translated as CASSPPRTGAGVFF.

This CDR3 reads CASSLDGRGYNEQFF. Written as DNA, the CDR3 is TGTGCCAGCAGCTTAGACGGGAGAGGATACAATGAGCAGTTCTTC. The J gene is TRBJ2-1, the V gene TRBV7-2; tentative D call: TRBD2 (6 bases). Trimming left V 1 base short and J 4 bases short, with 11 bases between. The germline gives CDR1 SGHTA, CDR2 FQGNSA. The CDR3 spans 15 residues.

In this sample, this clonotype turned up many times. The chain recombines TRBV3-1 with TRBJ2-7; 9 nucleotides align to TRBD1. V lost 3 bases, J lost 1 base, and 10 bases stayed unmatched. Germline CDR1 LGHDT, CDR2 YNNKEL (reference sequence). The CDR3 loop spans 17 amino acids. For the CDR3, the DNA is TGTGCCAGCAGCCAGGGACAGGGACAGGGACGGTCCTACGAGCAGTACTTC. This sequence encodes CASSQGQGQGRSYEQYF.

The V gene is TRBV12-3 or TRBV12-4, the J gene TRBJ2-7; TRBD2 matches 7 bases. The CDR3 covers 13 residues. The V gene end was trimmed by 5 bases and the J gene end by 0 bases; junction bases not matched to a gene: 1. CDR3 in amino acids: CASSGTISYEQYF. The CDR3 DNA follows: TGTGCCAGCAGTGGGACTATCTCCTACGAGCAGTACTTC.

This clonotype showed up just a few times. The rearrangement links TRBV20-1 to TRBJ2-3; TRBD2 matches at 9 bases. Trimming at V came to 2 bases and at J to 4 bases, leaving 4 bases not matched to a gene. In germline, CDR1 is DFQATT, CDR2 SNEGSKA (reference sequence). There are 14 residues in the CDR3. The CDR3, as DNA: TGCAGTGCTAGACCCGGACTAGCGTCAGATACGCAGTATTTT. Translated: CSARPGLASDTQYF.

The V and J genes are TRBV29-1 and TRBJ2-1; possible D gene TRBD2, 6 bases. CDR3 size: 12 residues. Between the trimmed V and J ends, which lost 4 bases and 8 bases, there was a span of 12 bases. Germline lookup yields CDR1 SQVTM and CDR2 ANQGSEA. In nucleotides, the CDR3 is TGCAGCGTTGGGGACGGGGGATATGAGCAGTTCTTC. Translated: CSVGDGGYEQFF.

Turning to this clonotype: Since a much larger clone is just one base distant, this may be a read error. The rearrangement links TRBV7-9 to TRBJ2-1, with a weak D call TRBD1 (6 bases). Germline CDR1 reads SEHNR; CDR2 reads FQNEAQ (reference sequence). Trimming removed 10 bases from V and 4 bases from J, with 20 bases in between. This CDR3 has 15 amino acids. The CDR3 DNA reads as TGTGCCACTGGGATTGTCCGGACAGAGTACAATGAGCAGTTCTTC. Residues: CATGIVRTEYNEQFF.

CDR3 amino acids: CASTLGQTYGYTF. The CDR3 DNA is TGTGCCAGTACCTTGGGACAAACCTATGGCTACACCTTC. The V call is TRBV19, the J call TRBJ1-2; a weak D match, TRBD1 (6 bases). V lost 7 bases and J 4 bases, leaving 13 bases between the germline ends. The germline CDR1 and CDR2 sequences are LNHDA and SQIVND (reference sequence). The CDR3 spans 13 residues.

The V call is TRBV20-1, the J call TRBJ2-5; 9 bases map to TRBD2. This CDR3 comprises 16 residues. The germline gives CDR1 DFQATT, CDR2 SNEGSKA (reference sequence). Trimming removed 5 bases from V and 3 bases from J; junction bases left unmatched: 13. The CDR3 nucleotides are TGCAGTGCTGGAAGGCTAGCGGGGAGGGGAGAAGAGACCCAGTACTTC. As protein: CSAGRLAGRGEETQYF.

This clonotype was found a few times. The chain is built from TRBV28 and TRBJ1-6, with D uncertain. With 4 bases removed from V and 7 bases from J, the gap between germline ends came to 11 bases. CDR3 size: 14 residues. Germline lookup yields CDR1 MDHEN and CDR2 SYDVKM. As DNA, the CDR3 is TGTGCCAGCAGTTCGGGTCCGGGAAATTCACCCCTCCACTTT. It specifies CASSSGPGNSPLHF.

This clonotype was seen repeatedly, ten times or more. V and J are TRBV14 and TRBJ2-3; 14 nucleotides agree with TRBD2. The ends lost 7 bases at V and 5 bases at J; junction bases unmatched: 5. Germline CDR1 reads SGHDN; CDR2 reads FVKESK. CDR3 length: 15 residues. The CDR3 DNA sequence: TGTGCCAGCAAAGCCGGACTAGCGGGAGGAGATACGCAGTATTTT. This gives the protein CASKAGLAGGDTQYF.

This clonotype was seen repeatedly, ten times or more. The chain has TRBV20-1 and TRBJ2-2, with D hard to call. Germline-derived CDR1 and CDR2 are DFQATT and SNEGSKA (reference sequence). Trimming shortened V by 1 base and J by 7 bases, and 7 bases separated the two germline ends. The CDR3 loop spans 12 amino acids. DNA for the CDR3: TGCAGTGCTAGAGCCCGGCGCGGGGAGCTGTTTTTT. It is translated as CSARARRGELFF.

This clonotype has just one count. The chain combines TRBV3-1 with TRBJ2-6, with 14 bases matching TRBD2. V was clipped by 3 bases and J by 3 bases; unmatched bases: 16. In germline, CDR1 is LGHDT, CDR2 YNNKEL (reference sequence). The CDR3 totals 22 residues. DNA of the CDR3: TGTGCCAGCAGCCAGGATGCTTCCGGGACTAGCGGGAGATGGTGTGGGGCCAACGTCCTGACTTTC. Amino acid sequence: CASSQDASGTSGRWCGANVLTF.